This T cell receptor (beta chain) was captured by sequencing in a study of preoperative IRX-2 immunotherapy in early breast cancer. Treatment: preoperative locoregional IRX-2 cytokine immunotherapy. Patients received preoperative, locoregional IRX-2 cytokine immunotherapy in a phase Ib study. Here immunoSEQ multiplex PCR was the method, and the copy in TCRdb shows in-frame clones only, minus some. The table records around 40,000 clones, 77% of them present only once. Sequencing was performed on tumor tissue, taken after IRX-2 immunotherapy. The clonotype originates from a human donor with breast cancer.

CDR3 in amino acids: CASSKGRPSNSPLHF. The CDR3 DNA is TGTGCCAGTAGTAAGGGACGTCCGTCCAATTCACCCCTCCACTTT. The chain recombines TRBV19 with TRBJ1-6; tentative D call: TRBD1 (5 bases). The CDR3 sequence is 15 residues long. Germline V gene lookup returns CDR1 LNHDA and CDR2 SQIVND (reference sequence). Between the trimmed V and J ends, which lost 4 bases and 7 bases, there was a span of 14 bases.